Listed below are T cell receptor beta chains from one sample, sequenced in a study of vaccination effects on CD4 cells after COVID-19. Only in-frame clones appear in the TCRdb table, and some are missing; sequencing was by immunoSEQ multiplex PCR. The sample has tens of thousands of clones, around 67% seen once. These receptors' antigens are unknown. The material sequenced was CD4+ T cells from PBMCs cultured without peptide, taken before COVID-19 vaccination. The receptors come from a human donor who received a COVID-19 vaccine. Each CDR3 is given with its conserved first and last residue. Fields, in order: J gene, V gene, D gene, clone size, CDR3 protein, CDR3 DNA. The D gene is left open where the match is weak. The listing skips clone size in some rows; elsewhere it reads once, few, many or a size class.

j_gene: TRBJ1-5
v_gene: TRBV2
d_gene: -
abundance: few
CDR3aa: CASIPSKDQPQHF
CDR3nt: TGTGCCAGCATCCCCAGTAAAGATCAGCCCCAGCATTTT

j_gene: TRBJ2-4
v_gene: TRBV23-1
d_gene: -
abundance: -
CDR3aa: CASQTDLAKNIQYF
CDR3nt: TGCGCCAGTCAGACAGACTTAGCCAAAAACATTCAGTACTTC

j_gene: TRBJ1-5
v_gene: TRBV19
d_gene: -
abundance: -
CDR3aa: CASSIGGTGSQPQHF
CDR3nt: TGTGCCAGTAGTATCGGTGGCACCGGGAGCCAGCCCCAGCATTTT

j_gene: TRBJ2-3
v_gene: TRBV30
d_gene: TRBD1
abundance: -
CDR3aa: CAWSVGDREGSDTQYF
CDR3nt: TGTGCCTGGAGTGTAGGGGACAGGGAAGGATCAGATACGCAGTATTTT

j_gene: TRBJ2-7
v_gene: TRBV5-8
d_gene: -
abundance: -
CDR3aa: CASSSRLRGYEQYF
CDR3nt: TGTGCCAGCAGCTCTAGGCTGAGGGGCTACGAGCAGTACTTC

j_gene: TRBJ1-2
v_gene: TRBV6-2/TRBV6-3
d_gene: TRBD1
abundance: once
CDR3aa: CASSPQGNYGYTF
CDR3nt: TGTGCCAGCAGCCCACAGGGGAACTATGGCTACACCTTC

j_gene: TRBJ2-7
v_gene: TRBV29-1
d_gene: -
abundance: -
CDR3aa: CSIAVGSGYEQYF
CDR3nt: TGCAGCATCGCTGTCGGGTCTGGGTACGAGCAGTACTTC

j_gene: TRBJ2-7
v_gene: TRBV19
d_gene: TRBD1
abundance: -
CDR3aa: CASSIRGQGVYEQYF
CDR3nt: TGTGCCAGTAGTATTAGGGGACAGGGGGTCTACGAGCAGTACTTC

j_gene: TRBJ2-2
v_gene: TRBV5-1
d_gene: -
abundance: -
CDR3aa: CASSLEAGTESGELFF
CDR3nt: TGCGCCAGCAGCTTGGAGGCAGGGACCGAATCCGGGGAGCTGTTTTTT

j_gene: TRBJ2-7
v_gene: TRBV5-5
d_gene: -
abundance: -
CDR3aa: CASSPTNYEQYF
CDR3nt: TGTGCCAGCAGCCCTACTAACTACGAGCAGTACTTC

j_gene: TRBJ2-1
v_gene: TRBV2
d_gene: -
abundance: -
CDR3aa: CASSWDNNNEQFF
CDR3nt: TGTGCCAGCAGTTGGGACAACAACAATGAGCAGTTCTTC

j_gene: TRBJ1-6
v_gene: TRBV18
d_gene: -
abundance: few
CDR3aa: CASSPSSYNSPLHF
CDR3nt: TGTGCCAGCTCGCCCAGCTCCTATAATTCACCCCTCCACTTT

j_gene: TRBJ2-3
v_gene: TRBV9
d_gene: TRBD1
abundance: -
CDR3aa: CASSVGTGGGGDTQYF
CDR3nt: TGTGCCAGCAGCGTCGGGACAGGGGGCGGCGGAGATACGCAGTATTTT

j_gene: TRBJ2-7
v_gene: TRBV28
d_gene: -
abundance: -
CDR3aa: CASSSHAGTPSYEQYF
CDR3nt: TGTGCCAGCAGCTCCCACGCCGGGACACCCTCCTACGAGCAGTACTTC

j_gene: TRBJ2-3
v_gene: TRBV28
d_gene: TRBD1
abundance: -
CDR3aa: CASSRFGTGGTDTQYF
CDR3nt: TGTGCCAGCAGCAGATTCGGGACAGGAGGCACAGATACGCAGTATTTT

j_gene: TRBJ2-7
v_gene: TRBV11-2
d_gene: -
abundance: -
CDR3aa: CASSLGLVGFEQYF
CDR3nt: TGTGCCAGCAGCTTAGGTTTGGTTGGGTTCGAGCAGTACTTC

j_gene: TRBJ1-3
v_gene: TRBV3-1/TRBV3-2
d_gene: -
abundance: -
CDR3aa: CASSFKGNTIYF
CDR3nt: TGTGCCAGCAGCTTCAAAGGAAACACCATATATTTT

j_gene: TRBJ1-2
v_gene: TRBV6-1
d_gene: -
abundance: -
CDR3aa: CASSEIRAGYGYTF
CDR3nt: TGTGCCAGCAGTGAAATCAGGGCGGGTTATGGCTACACCTTC

j_gene: TRBJ1-2
v_gene: TRBV3-1/TRBV3-2
d_gene: -
abundance: -
CDR3aa: CASSPQTDWGYTF
CDR3nt: TGTGCCAGCAGCCCGCAGACAGATTGGGGGTACACCTTC

j_gene: TRBJ2-2
v_gene: TRBV5-1
d_gene: -
abundance: once
CDR3aa: CASISDGTGELFF
CDR3nt: TGCGCCAGCATTTCGGACGGGACCGGGGAGCTGTTTTTT

j_gene: TRBJ1-5
v_gene: TRBV19
d_gene: TRBD1
abundance: -
CDR3aa: CASRNSGTGDGSNQPQHF
CDR3nt: TGTGCCAGTAGGAACTCCGGGACAGGGGACGGTAGCAATCAGCCCCAGCATTTT

j_gene: TRBJ2-2
v_gene: TRBV3-1/TRBV3-2
d_gene: TRBD2
abundance: -
CDR3aa: CASSQEKRGHTGELFF
CDR3nt: TGTGCCAGCAGCCAAGAAAAGCGGGGGCACACCGGGGAGCTGTTTTTT

j_gene: TRBJ2-7
v_gene: TRBV27
d_gene: -
abundance: few
CDR3aa: CASSSSPFYEQYF
CDR3nt: TGTGCCAGCAGTTCCAGCCCGTTCTACGAGCAGTACTTC

j_gene: TRBJ2-2
v_gene: TRBV18
d_gene: TRBD1
abundance: -
CDR3aa: CASSPDRTNTGELFF
CDR3nt: TGTGCCAGCTCACCGGACAGGACGAACACCGGGGAGCTGTTTTTT

j_gene: TRBJ1-2
v_gene: TRBV3-1/TRBV3-2
d_gene: TRBD1
abundance: medium-sized
CDR3aa: CASSLGQGADGYTF
CDR3nt: TGTGCCAGCAGCCTAGGACAGGGGGCAGATGGCTACACCTTC

j_gene: TRBJ2-1
v_gene: TRBV24-1
d_gene: TRBD1
abundance: -
CDR3aa: CATSDQTGTGNYNEQFF
CDR3nt: TGTGCCACCAGTGATCAAACCGGGACAGGGAACTACAATGAGCAGTTCTTC

j_gene: TRBJ2-7
v_gene: TRBV2
d_gene: TRBD1
abundance: -
CDR3aa: CASSRPGQGGSEQYF
CDR3nt: TGTGCCAGCAGTCGTCCGGGACAGGGGGGAAGCGAGCAGTACTTC

j_gene: TRBJ2-7
v_gene: TRBV30
d_gene: -
abundance: -
CDR3aa: CAWSVSTLANYEQYF
CDR3nt: TGTGCCTGGAGTGTAAGTACCCTGGCAAACTACGAGCAGTACTTC

j_gene: TRBJ1-6
v_gene: TRBV28
d_gene: -
abundance: -
CDR3aa: CASSLGGVGSPLHF
CDR3nt: TGTGCCAGCAGTTTGGGAGGGGTGGGATCACCCCTCCACTTT

j_gene: TRBJ1-2
v_gene: TRBV19
d_gene: -
abundance: few
CDR3aa: CASSRGTVDGYTF
CDR3nt: TGTGCCAGTAGTAGAGGGACGGTGGATGGCTACACCTTC

j_gene: TRBJ1-1
v_gene: TRBV7-7
d_gene: -
abundance: -
CDR3aa: CASSPDGNTEAFF
CDR3nt: TGTGCTAGCAGCCCGGACGGGAACACTGAAGCTTTCTTT

j_gene: TRBJ2-1
v_gene: TRBV28
d_gene: TRBD2
abundance: -
CDR3aa: CASSFPRGSGRNLDNEQFF
CDR3nt: TGTGCCAGCAGTTTCCCAAGGGGTAGCGGGAGAAATTTGGACAATGAGCAGTTCTTC

j_gene: TRBJ1-1
v_gene: TRBV5-1
d_gene: TRBD1
abundance: once
CDR3aa: CASSLVLQGDTEAFF
CDR3nt: TGCGCCAGCAGCTTGGTTTTACAGGGGGACACTGAAGCTTTCTTT

j_gene: TRBJ1-2
v_gene: TRBV3-1/TRBV3-2
d_gene: -
abundance: -
CDR3aa: CASSRNYGYTF
CDR3nt: TGTGCCAGCAGCCGTAACTATGGCTACACCTTC

j_gene: TRBJ1-4
v_gene: TRBV21-1
d_gene: -
abundance: -
CDR3aa: CASPGQGDEKLFF
CDR3nt: TGTGCCAGCCCGGGACAGGGGGATGAAAAACTGTTTTTT

j_gene: TRBJ2-5
v_gene: TRBV28
d_gene: -
abundance: -
CDR3aa: CAASLGETQYF
CDR3nt: TGTGCCGCAAGCCTAGGCGAGACCCAGTACTTC

j_gene: TRBJ1-1
v_gene: TRBV12-3/TRBV12-4
d_gene: -
abundance: few
CDR3aa: CASSLVTGTEAFF
CDR3nt: TGTGCCAGCAGTTTAGTTACCGGGACAGAAGCTTTCTTT

j_gene: TRBJ1-5
v_gene: TRBV7-9
d_gene: TRBD1
abundance: once
CDR3aa: CASSSRGSNQPQHF
CDR3nt: TGTGCCAGCAGCAGCAGGGGGAGCAATCAGCCCCAGCATTTT

j_gene: TRBJ2-5
v_gene: TRBV25-1
d_gene: TRBD2
abundance: -
CDR3aa: CASSDPTSGRGVTQYF
CDR3nt: TGTGCCAGCAGTGACCCAACTAGCGGGAGGGGGGTGACCCAGTACTTC

j_gene: TRBJ2-3
v_gene: TRBV7-8
d_gene: TRBD2
abundance: few
CDR3aa: CASSGGGTDTQYF
CDR3nt: TGTGCCTCAAGCGGGGGGGGCACAGATACGCAGTATTTT

j_gene: TRBJ1-1
v_gene: TRBV3-1/TRBV3-2
d_gene: -
abundance: -
CDR3aa: CASRSAWAEGTEAFF
CDR3nt: TGTGCCAGCAGGTCTGCTTGGGCTGAGGGCACTGAAGCTTTCTTT

j_gene: TRBJ1-2
v_gene: TRBV19
d_gene: -
abundance: -
CDR3aa: CASSNTGSDYGYTF
CDR3nt: TGTGCCAGTAGTAATACAGGGAGTGACTATGGCTACACCTTC

j_gene: TRBJ2-5
v_gene: TRBV19
d_gene: -
abundance: -
CDR3aa: CASSTLGGMGETQYF
CDR3nt: TGTGCCAGTAGTACCCTAGGGGGGATGGGAGAGACCCAGTACTTC

j_gene: TRBJ1-1
v_gene: TRBV29-1
d_gene: -
abundance: few
CDR3aa: CSATKDRNTEAFF
CDR3nt: TGCAGCGCCACTAAGGACAGGAACACTGAAGCTTTCTTT

j_gene: TRBJ2-1
v_gene: TRBV5-1
d_gene: TRBD1
abundance: few
CDR3aa: CASSTKGQGLNEQFF
CDR3nt: TGCGCCAGCAGCACTAAGGGACAGGGGCTCAATGAGCAGTTCTTC

j_gene: TRBJ1-2
v_gene: TRBV6-6
d_gene: -
abundance: -
CDR3aa: CASSPTGAGTYGYTF
CDR3nt: TGTGCCAGCAGTCCTACGGGGGCGGGGACTTATGGCTACACCTTC

j_gene: TRBJ2-7
v_gene: TRBV21-1
d_gene: -
abundance: -
CDR3aa: CASSLGLAGIPYEQYF
CDR3nt: TGTGCCAGCAGCTTGGGGCTAGCGGGAATCCCCTACGAGCAGTACTTC

j_gene: TRBJ2-7
v_gene: TRBV6-5
d_gene: TRBD2
abundance: -
CDR3aa: CASSFLTSGVSYEQYF
CDR3nt: TGTGCCAGCAGTTTCTTGACTAGCGGGGTCTCCTACGAGCAGTACTTC

j_gene: TRBJ1-1
v_gene: TRBV29-1
d_gene: -
abundance: -
CDR3aa: CSGTLLNTEAFF
CDR3nt: TGCAGCGGGACTTTGCTGAACACTGAAGCTTTCTTT

j_gene: TRBJ2-1
v_gene: TRBV13
d_gene: -
abundance: -
CDR3aa: CASSRPRGTHNEQFF
CDR3nt: TGTGCCAGCAGCCGCCCCCGGGGTACCCACAATGAGCAGTTCTTC

j_gene: TRBJ1-1
v_gene: TRBV11-2
d_gene: -
abundance: -
CDR3aa: CASSLTAEAFF
CDR3nt: TGTGCCAGCAGCTTGACAGCTGAAGCTTTCTTT

j_gene: TRBJ2-5
v_gene: TRBV3-1/TRBV3-2
d_gene: -
abundance: -
CDR3aa: CASSQDRKETQYF
CDR3nt: TGTGCCAGCAGCCAAGATCGGAAAGAGACCCAGTACTTC